Sequencing of this T cell receptor beta chain was carried out in a study of blood T cells in healthy people across ages. This clonotype has just one count. The antigen is not known. Study results and caveats: Both naive CD4+ cell counts and diversity were greater in long-lived donors than in aged donors. Per million T cells, TCR beta diversity dropped about linearly as age rose.

CDR3 size: 16 residues. Trimming left V 4 bases short and J 0 bases short, with 13 bases between. The germline gives CDR1 MNHNS, CDR2 SASEGT. PCR was performed a second time for about 6 to 11 cycles using a sample-barcoded 5' primer and a J-beta primer mix. One entry per CDR3 protein results from TCRdb running MiXCR on the 5' RACE reads. This table holds about a million distinct CDR3 sequences, around 48% found once. Around 10 milliliters was the volume of peripheral blood drawn from each donor. Per-sample PBMC isolation yielded at least 6 million cells. Material: blood. The origin of this receptor is a man aged 30-40 years in good health. The chain joins TRBV6-1 to TRBJ2-1; D uncertain. For the CDR3, the DNA is TGTGCCAGCAGTGGGGTATCAGGTTCCTCCTACAATGAGCAGTTCTTC. This sequence encodes CASSGVSGSSYNEQFF.